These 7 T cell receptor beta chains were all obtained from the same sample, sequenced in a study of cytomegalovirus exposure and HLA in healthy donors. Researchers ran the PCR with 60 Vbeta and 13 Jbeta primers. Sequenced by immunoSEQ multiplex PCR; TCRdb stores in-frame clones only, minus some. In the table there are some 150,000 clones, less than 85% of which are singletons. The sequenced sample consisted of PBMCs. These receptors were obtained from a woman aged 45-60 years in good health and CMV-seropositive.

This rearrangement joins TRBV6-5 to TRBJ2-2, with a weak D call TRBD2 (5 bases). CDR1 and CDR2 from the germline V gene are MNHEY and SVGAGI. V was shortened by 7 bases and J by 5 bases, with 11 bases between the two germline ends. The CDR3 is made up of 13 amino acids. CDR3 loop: CASKKEGTGELFF. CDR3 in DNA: TGTGCCAGCAAAAAAGAGGGAACCGGGGAGCTGTTTTTT.

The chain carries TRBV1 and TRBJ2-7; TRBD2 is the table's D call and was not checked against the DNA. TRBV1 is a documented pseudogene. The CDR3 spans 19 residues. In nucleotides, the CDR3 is TGCACCAGCAGCCAAGATCTTATCAGAAAGCGGGTAGGAGGAAACGAGCAGTACTTC. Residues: CTSSQDLIRKRVGGNEQYF.

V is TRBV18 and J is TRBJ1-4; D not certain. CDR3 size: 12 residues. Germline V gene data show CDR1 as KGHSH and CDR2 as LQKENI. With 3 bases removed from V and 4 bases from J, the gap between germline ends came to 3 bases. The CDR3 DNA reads TGTGCCAGCTCACCGAGTAATGAAAAACTGTTTTTT. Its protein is CASSPSNEKLFF.

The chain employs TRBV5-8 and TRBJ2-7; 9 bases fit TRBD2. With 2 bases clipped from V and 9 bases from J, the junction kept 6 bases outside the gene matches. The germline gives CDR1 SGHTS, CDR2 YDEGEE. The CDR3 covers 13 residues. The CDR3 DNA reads TGTGCCAGCAGCTTAAGCGGGGGGTTTCGGCAGTACTTC. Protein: CASSLSGGFRQYF.

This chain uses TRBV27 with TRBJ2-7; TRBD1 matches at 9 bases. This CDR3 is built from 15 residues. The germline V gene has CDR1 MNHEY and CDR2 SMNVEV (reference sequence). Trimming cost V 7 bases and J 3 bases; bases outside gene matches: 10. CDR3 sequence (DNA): TGTGCCAGCACCTTCTCCGGGACAGGGAACTACGAGCAGTACTTC. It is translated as CASTFSGTGNYEQYF.

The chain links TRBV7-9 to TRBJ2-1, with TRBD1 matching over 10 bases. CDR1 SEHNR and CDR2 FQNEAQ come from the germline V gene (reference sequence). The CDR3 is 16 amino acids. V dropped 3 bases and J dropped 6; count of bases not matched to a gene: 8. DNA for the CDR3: TGTGCCAGCAGCTTCCCCAGACAGGGGGCGAGCAATGAGCAGTTCTTC. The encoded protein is CASSFPRQGASNEQFF.

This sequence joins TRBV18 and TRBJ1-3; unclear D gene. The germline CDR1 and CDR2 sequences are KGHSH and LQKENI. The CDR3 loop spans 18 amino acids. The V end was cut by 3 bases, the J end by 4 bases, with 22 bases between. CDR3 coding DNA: TGTGCCAGCTCACCCACGGGGAGAAAGTACGCGGCCGGAAACACCATATATTTT. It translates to CASSPTGRKYAAGNTIYF.